These 30 T cell receptor beta chains originate from one sample sequenced in a study of breast tumors, draining lymph nodes, adjacent tissues. Breast cancer patients provided tissue from their axillary draining lymph nodes. MiXCR, run by TCRdb on the multiplex PCR reads, gives a single entry per CDR3 protein. Of about 230,000 distinct CDR3 sequences listed, 32% are singletons. The sample taken for sequencing was axillary lymph node tissue. Every receptor here comes from a female donor with breast cancer. Some clones in this sample may be carry-over from other donors' samples.

This clonotype was found many times. The chain has TRBV6-5 and TRBJ1-5, with TRBD1 matching 8 bases. The CDR3 runs 14 residues. CDR1 and CDR2 (germline): MNHEY, SVGAGI. Losses at the gene ends were 4 bases for V and 7 bases for J; bases not matched to a gene: 6. This chain's CDR3 is CASSSRGLGQPQHF. The CDR3 region has the DNA TGTGCCAGCAGTTCCAGGGGGCTAGGCCAGCCCCAGCATTTT.

This clonotype was observed at least ten times. This rearrangement joins TRBV12-3 or TRBV12-4 to TRBJ2-5, with TRBD1 matching 7 bases. J was trimmed by 4 bases and V by 5 bases; bases with no gene match: 10. CDR3 length: 15 residues. The CDR3 coding sequence is TGTGCCAGCAGTCCCAACAGGGGAAAGTTAGAGACCCAGTACTTC. Amino acids: CASSPNRGKLETQYF.

This clonotype has a count of ten or more. The rearrangement links TRBV14 to TRBJ2-3; no clear D gene. This CDR3 is built from 14 residues. The germline V gene encodes CDR1 SGHDN and CDR2 FVKESK. V shed 0 bases and J shed 2 bases, with 6 bases lying between them. The CDR3 nucleotides are TGTGCCAGCAGCCAAGATACCCCCACAGATACGCAGTATTTT. Its translation: CASSQDTPTDTQYF.

There are many counts of this clonotype. The CDR3 nucleotides read TGTGCCAGTAGCGACACCCATTCTGGGGCCAACGTCCTGACTTTC. It translates to CASSDTHSGANVLTF. The chain joins TRBV19 to TRBJ2-6; D is unresolved. Germline assignment: CDR1 LNHDA and CDR2 SQIVND (reference sequence). This CDR3 has 15 residues. The V gene lost 6 bases and the J gene lost 1 base, with 10 bases spanning the gap.

This clonotype was seen only once. The chain joins TRBV13 to TRBJ1-3, with D possibly matching TRBD1 (6 bases). V lost 0 bases and J 3 bases, leaving 9 bases between the germline ends. Germline CDR1 and CDR2: PRHDT and FYEKMQ (reference sequence). The CDR3 runs to 15 residues. CDR3 coding DNA: TGTGCCAGCAGCTTAGGACAGGGAGATGGAAACACCATATATTTT. Protein sequence: CASSLGQGDGNTIYF.

This chain uses TRBV6-1 with TRBJ1-5, with 8 bases fitting TRBD1. The V and J ends lost 1 base and 0 bases, in that order; junction bases with no gene match: 2. This CDR3 has 16 amino acids. Germline CDR1 MNHNS, CDR2 SASEGT. CDR3 region: CASSEVGTGSNQPQHF. DNA for the CDR3: TGTGCCAGCAGTGAAGTTGGGACAGGTAGCAATCAGCCCCAGCATTTT.

At least ten counts were recorded for this clonotype. The chain couples TRBV6-1 to TRBJ2-7, with D tentatively TRBD1 or TRBD2 (7 bases each). V dropped 6 bases and J dropped 6 bases, with 18 bases sitting between them. The CDR3 totals 14 residues. Germline values: CDR1 MNHNS, CDR2 SASEGT. CDR3 sequence (DNA): TGTGCCAGCAGACCCCCCAGGGGGGGTTCCGAGCAGTACTTC. It is translated as CASRPPRGGSEQYF.

There are many counts of this clonotype. This chain links TRBV3-1 with TRBJ2-1; D call uncertain. The ends were cut back, 5 bases at V and 9 bases at J, with 8 bases in the middle. Per the germline V gene, CDR1 is LGHDT and CDR2 is YNNKEL (reference sequence). The CDR3 spans 11 residues. In DNA form, the CDR3 reads TGTGCCAGCAGCTTAAGTGGTGAGCAGTTCTTC. Its protein product is CASSLSGEQFF.

In this sample, this clonotype turned up many times. The chain couples TRBV6-2 or TRBV6-3 to TRBJ2-7; D possibly matches TRBD1 or TRBD2 (5 bases each). The CDR3 is 15 amino acids. CDR1 is MNHEY and CDR2 is SVGEGT in the germline V gene. V lost 7 bases to trimming and J lost 0 bases, with 16 bases between them. Here the CDR3 reads CASTKTGTHSYEQYF. The CDR3, as DNA: TGTGCCAGCACTAAAACCGGGACCCACTCCTACGAGCAGTACTTC.

This clonotype has at least ten counts. The chain joins TRBV7-9 to TRBJ2-3, with 7 bases aligning to TRBD2. Germline CDR1 is SEHNR and CDR2 is FQNEAQ (reference sequence). The CDR3 runs 15 residues. The ends lost 4 bases at V and 1 base at J; junction bases unmatched: 5. The CDR3 DNA sequence: TGTGCCAGCAGCTCCGGGAGGATGGGCACAGATACGCAGTATTTT. The encoded protein is CASSSGRMGTDTQYF. Full variable domain (missing parts from reference TRBV7-9 and TRBJ2-3): DTGVSQNPRHKITKRGQNVTFRCDPISEHNRLYWYRQTLGQGPEFLTYFQNEAQLEKSRLLSDRFSAERPKGSFSTLEIQRTEQGDSAMYLCASSSGRMGTDTQYFGPGTRLTVL.

Ten or more counts support this clonotype. The chain couples TRBV6-1 to TRBJ2-5; D might be TRBD1 or TRBD2, each matching 6 bases. Per the germline V gene, CDR1 is MNHNS and CDR2 is SASEGT. The CDR3 length is 15 residues. Trimming took 3 bases from V and 2 from J, leaving 13 bases between them. Here the CDR3 reads CASSEIGGRQETQYF. The CDR3 DNA reads TGTGCCAGCAGTGAGATAGGGGGGAGACAAGAGACCCAGTACTTC.

This clonotype was observed at least ten times. The chain has TRBV6-6 and TRBJ2-7; weak D call: TRBD2 (5 bases). The germline gives CDR1 MNHNY, CDR2 SVGAGI (reference sequence). The CDR3 totals 14 residues. The V end lost 8 bases, the J end lost 4 bases, and 18 bases lay between the germline ends. This CDR3 reads CASWGAVGIYEQYF. The CDR3 DNA reads TGTGCCAGCTGGGGAGCGGTGGGGATTTACGAGCAGTACTTC.

Only a few counts were recorded for this clonotype. The rearrangement links TRBV28 to TRBJ2-5; D is perhaps TRBD1 or TRBD2 (5 bases each). This CDR3 has 15 residues. The germline V and J ends were trimmed by 5 bases and 5 bases, with 18 bases remaining between them. The V gene's germline CDR1 is MDHEN and CDR2 SYDVKM. This CDR3 is CASSLPLGPEETQYF. CDR3 nucleotides: TGTGCCAGCAGTCTCCCCTTGGGACCCGAGGAGACCCAGTACTTC. Combining the CDR3 with reference TRBV28 and TRBJ2-5 gives the whole variable domain DVKVTQSSRYLVKRTGEKVFLECVQDMDHENMFWYRQDPGLGLRLIYFSYDVKMKEKGDIPEGYSVSREKKERFSLILESASTNQTSMYLCASSLPLGPEETQYFGPGTRLLVL.

This clonotype was seen ten or more times. V is TRBV2 and J is TRBJ1-5; tentative D call: TRBD1 (5 bases). The germline V and J ends were trimmed by 5 bases and 0 bases, with 11 bases remaining between them. CDR1 is SNHLY and CDR2 is FYNNEI in the germline V gene. There are 15 residues in the CDR3. The DNA of the CDR3 is TGTGCCAGCAGTTCCGGGACCCATAGCAATCAGCCCCAGCATTTT. Protein product: CASSSGTHSNQPQHF.

The chain combines TRBV30 with TRBJ1-3, with D unclear. Germline-derived CDR1 and CDR2 are GTSNPN and SVGIG (reference sequence). Trimming took off 2 bases at V and 2 bases at J, with 7 bases between the two ends. The length of the CDR3 is 13 residues. The CDR3 loop is CAWSPGAGNTIYF. DNA for the CDR3: TGTGCCTGGAGTCCCGGCGCTGGAAACACCATATATTTT.

The chain uses TRBV6-1 and TRBJ2-1; 9 bases line up with TRBD2. Germline trimming cut 7 bases from V and 9 bases from J; bases unmatched to any gene: 7. The CDR3 contains 13 residues. Looked up from germline, CDR1 is MNHNS and CDR2 is SASEGT. CDR3 nucleotide sequence: TGTGCCAGCATGCGGAGGCGGGAGGGTGAGCAGTTCTTC. Its translation is CASMRRREGEQFF.

This clonotype was seen repeatedly, ten times or more. The chain is built from TRBV7-2 and TRBJ2-1; D uncertain. The CDR3 has 12 residues. Per the germline V gene, CDR1 is SGHTA and CDR2 is FQGNSA. V was cut by 2 bases and J by 10 bases, with 9 bases left in between. CDR3 region: CASSLIPGEQFF. CDR3 in DNA: TGTGCCAGCAGCTTAATCCCAGGCGAGCAGTTCTTC. The full variable domain, in which reference TRBV7-2 and TRBJ2-1 provide the parts outside the CDR3, is GAGVSQSPSNKVTEKGKDVELRCDPISGHTALYWYRQSLGQGLEFLIYFQGNSAPDKSGLPSDRFSAERTGGSVSTLTIQRTQQEDSAVYLCASSLIPGEQFFGPGTRLTVL.

This clonotype was counted ten times or more. CDR3 region: CASSLFAGGSYEQYF. For the CDR3, the DNA is TGTGCCAGCAGCTTATTCGCGGGAGGGTCCTACGAGCAGTACTTC. This chain joins TRBV7-3 and TRBJ2-7; the match to TRBD2 covers 9 bases. From germline, CDR1 is SGHTA and CDR2 FQGTGA. After removal of 2 bases from V and 1 base from J, the junction contained 3 bases not matched to a gene. The CDR3 contains 15 residues.

V gene TRBV29-1 combines with J gene TRBJ2-3, with D tentatively TRBD1 or TRBD2 (6 bases each). V lost 7 bases to trimming and J lost 6 bases, with 14 bases between them. Germline lookup yields CDR1 SQVTM and CDR2 ANQGSEA. This CDR3 region has 12 residues. DNA of the CDR3: TGCAGCGGCCGGGGGCAGTTTGATACGCAGTATTTT. Protein sequence: CSGRGQFDTQYF.

This clonotype was recorded many times. This rearrangement joins TRBV6-6 to TRBJ2-1, with D perhaps matching TRBD1 (6 bases). Germline assignment: CDR1 MNHNY and CDR2 SVGAGI (reference sequence). The length of the CDR3 is 14 residues. V dropped 7 bases and J dropped 6 bases, with 16 bases sitting between them. CDR3 in DNA: TGTGCCAGCACCCGCGGACAGCCCGGCAATGAGCAGTTCTTC. As protein: CASTRGQPGNEQFF.

V is TRBV2 and J is TRBJ1-4, with 7 bases aligning to TRBD1. J lost 8 bases, V lost 5 bases, and 11 bases had no gene match. Looked up from germline, CDR1 is SNHLY and CDR2 is FYNNEI. The CDR3 has 15 residues. CDR3 in DNA: TGTGCCAGCAGTCGTACAGGGGACGGGGGCGAAAAACTGTTTTTT. It codes for CASSRTGDGGEKLFF.

This clonotype was picked up many times. This chain links TRBV30 with TRBJ2-5; the D is unclear. Germline loops: CDR1 GTSNPN, CDR2 SVGIG (reference sequence). CDR3 size: 10 residues. Trimming removed 4 bases at V and 5 bases at J, with 5 bases between. As DNA, the CDR3 is TGTGCCTGGATAGGTGAGACCCAGTACTTC. This encodes CAWIGETQYF.

In regard to this clonotype: Given a much more abundant clone one base away, this may be a read error. The gene calls are TRBV27 and TRBJ2-7, with a possible D match to TRBD1 (6 bases). The CDR3 has 15 residues. From germline, CDR1 is MNHEY and CDR2 SMNVEV (reference sequence). The CDR3 region is CAGSPLDRPSYEQYF. CDR3 coding DNA: TGTGCCGGCAGTCCCCTAGACAGGCCAAGCTACGAGCAGTACTTC.

The CDR3 loop is CAISGSGRLAGREQYF. The CDR3 nucleotides are TGTGCCATCAGTGGGTCAGGCAGACTAGCGGGACGCGAGCAGTACTTC. The J gene is TRBJ2-7, the V gene TRBV10-3; 11 bases agree with TRBD2. Trimming at V came to 4 bases and at J to 6 bases, leaving 11 bases not matched to a gene. CDR3 length: 16 amino acids. Germline V lookup: CDR1 ENHRY, CDR2 SYGVKD.

At least ten counts were recorded for this clonotype. This sequence joins TRBV19 and TRBJ2-2; maybe TRBD2 (6 bases). Germline values: CDR1 LNHDA, CDR2 SQIVND (reference sequence). Trimming removed 8 bases at V and 7 bases at J, with 11 bases between. The CDR3 is 12 residues long. CDR3 residues: CASGTSLGELFF. CDR3 in DNA: TGTGCCAGTGGGACTTCCCTCGGGGAGCTGTTTTTT.

V is TRBV12-5 and J is TRBJ1-2, with 9 nucleotides matching TRBD1. Trimming at V came to 4 bases and at J to 8 bases, leaving 5 bases not matched to a gene. Germline CDR1 reads LGHNT; CDR2 reads FRNRAP. The CDR3 totals 13 residues. CDR3 DNA sequence: TGTGCTAGTGGTTCCCTACAGGGGGCGGGCTACACCTTC. This gives the protein CASGSLQGAGYTF.

This clonotype was seen ten or more times. The CDR3 DNA is TGTGCCAGCAGGACCCGGACAGGTAGCAATCAGCCCCAGCATTTT. Protein sequence: CASRTRTGSNQPQHF. V and J are TRBV2 and TRBJ1-5; 7 bases are a match to TRBD1. This CDR3 is 15 amino acids long. Germline CDR1 and CDR2: SNHLY and FYNNEI. Trimming at V came to 6 bases and at J to 0 bases, leaving 5 bases not matched to a gene.

This clonotype was seen ten or more times. V is TRBV19 and J is TRBJ2-1, with unresolved D. This CDR3 has 16 amino acids. V lost 3 bases, J lost 0 bases, and 12 bases lay in between. Germline V lookup: CDR1 LNHDA, CDR2 SQIVND (reference sequence). The CDR3 protein is CASSMGRWDSYNEQFF. CDR3 sequence (DNA): TGTGCCAGTAGTATGGGCAGGTGGGACTCCTACAATGAGCAGTTCTTC.

At least ten counts were recorded for this clonotype. This rearrangement joins TRBV2 to TRBJ2-7; TRBD1 might be the D (6 bases). The V end lost 6 bases, the J end lost 2 bases, and 14 bases lay between the germline ends. There are 14 residues in the CDR3. Germline assignment: CDR1 SNHLY and CDR2 FYNNEI. The CDR3 DNA is TGTGCCAGCAGAGGGGGTAGCACGGCCTACGAGCAGTACTTC. Translating it yields CASRGGSTAYEQYF.

In this sample, this clonotype turned up many times. The gene calls are TRBV24-1 and TRBJ2-1; perhaps TRBD1 as D (6 bases). This CDR3 comprises 15 residues. Germline V gives CDR1 KGHDR, CDR2 SFDVKD. Trimming removed 9 bases from V and 0 bases from J, with 14 bases in between. CDR3 sequence reads: CATEQGPSSYNEQFF. CDR3 DNA sequence: TGTGCCACCGAACAGGGCCCTAGCTCCTACAATGAGCAGTTCTTC.